This paragraph covers one TCR beta chain sequence. The data originate from a study of blood T cell repertoires in COVID-19. Background on the study: T cells, B-cell-depleted T cells, or PBMCs provided the cDNA or gDNA that served as material.

Looked up from germline, CDR1 is LNHNV and CDR2 is YYDKDF (reference sequence). The CDR3 has 18 residues. With 4 bases clipped from V and 6 bases from J, the junction kept 19 bases outside the gene matches. The table came from immunoSEQ multiplex PCR; TCRdb's copy has only in-frame clones and leaves some out. The sample holds 300,000 to 350,000 clones, around 85% seen once. Participants' reported clinical history set cohort assignment. The sequencing sample was made of PBMCs or T cells enriched from blood (not recorded which). The TCR originated in a woman aged 40 to 50 with acute COVID-19. The chain combines TRBV15 with TRBJ2-7; 9 bases are a match to TRBD2. Here the CDR3 DNA reads TGTGCCACCAGCATCCTCCGGAACCTTCTAGCGGGAAGATCCGAGCAGTACTTC. Its translation: CATSILRNLLAGRSEQYF.